Below, 16 T cell receptor beta chains from the same sample are listed, as sequenced in a study of blood T cell repertoires in COVID-19. The data were produced by immunoSEQ multiplex PCR, yet TCRdb's version contains in-frame clones alone and is incomplete. The table records tens of thousands of clones, approximately 79% of them present only once. Sequencing was done on a sample of peripheral blood. All receptors derive from a man in his 70s with acute or convalescent COVID-19.

The chain links TRBV27 to TRBJ1-2; TRBD1 aligns across 9 bases. CDR1 and CDR2 from the germline V gene are MNHEY and SMNVEV (reference sequence). The CDR3 sequence is 14 residues long. J was trimmed by 7 bases and V by 3 bases; bases with no gene match: 6. The CDR3 nucleotides read TGTGCCAGCAGTTTCCGGACAGGGGATAGTGGCTACACCTTC. This translates into CASSFRTGDSGYTF.

The chain couples TRBV5-1 to TRBJ1-2, with D perhaps matching TRBD1 (5 bases). From germline, CDR1 is SGHRS and CDR2 YFSETQ. CDR3 length: 16 residues. Between the trimmed V and J ends, which lost 0 bases and 7 bases, there was a span of 19 bases. This CDR3 reads CASSLDGLPGPRGYTF. Written as DNA, the CDR3 is TGCGCCAGCAGCTTGGACGGGCTGCCAGGGCCTCGTGGCTACACCTTC.

The chain has TRBV7-2 and TRBJ1-2; 9 nucleotides align to TRBD1. CDR1 is SGHTA, CDR2 FQGNSA, per germline. The CDR3 has 14 residues. The J segment lost 8 bases and the V segment lost 6 bases, leaving 10 bases of the junction unmatched. The CDR3 loop reads CASSPDRGGEGYTF. Here the CDR3 DNA reads TGTGCCAGCAGTCCCGACAGGGGGGGGGAAGGCTACACCTTC.

The V and J genes are TRBV7-9 and TRBJ1-1, with D possibly matching TRBD1 (5 bases). This CDR3 is built from 13 residues. The V gene's germline CDR1 is SEHNR and CDR2 FQNEAQ (reference sequence). With 6 bases removed from V and 6 bases from J, the gap between germline ends came to 14 bases. This chain's CDR3 is CASSSTWDSEAFF. The CDR3 nucleotides read TGTGCCAGCAGTTCTACTTGGGACTCTGAAGCTTTCTTT.

The chain employs TRBV5-1 and TRBJ2-1, with 8 bases that match TRBD2. Germline CDR1 is SGHRS and CDR2 is YFSETQ. The junction had 12 bases not matched to a gene; V was cut back by 0 bases and J by 7 bases. This CDR3 is 17 amino acids long. The chain's CDR3 is CASSLVGSGATGNEQFF. The CDR3 DNA reads TGCGCCAGCAGCTTGGTGGGTAGCGGGGCCACAGGTAATGAGCAGTTCTTC. The variable domain in full, completed from reference TRBV5-1 and TRBJ2-1, reads KAGVTQTPRYLIKTRGQQVTLSCSPISGHRSVSWYQQTPGQGLQFLFEYFSETQRNKGNFPGRFSGRQFSNSRSEMNVSTLELGDSALYLCASSLVGSGATGNEQFFGPGTRLTVL.

J is TRBJ2-6 and V is TRBV28; 9 bases fit TRBD2. Germline-derived CDR1 and CDR2 are MDHEN and SYDVKM. The CDR3 consists of 17 residues. V was pared by 5 bases and J by 0 bases, with 5 bases of the junction left unmatched. CDR3 nucleotide sequence: TGTGCCAGCAGTGGACTAGCGTCCCTCTCTGGGGCCAACGTCCTGACTTTC. Amino acid sequence: CASSGLASLSGANVLTF. Variable domain in full (rest from reference TRBV28 and TRBJ2-6): DVKVTQSSRYLVKRTGEKVFLECVQDMDHENMFWYRQDPGLGLRLIYFSYDVKMKEKGDIPEGYSVSREKKERFSLILESASTNQTSMYLCASSGLASLSGANVLTFGAGSRLTVL.

The V and J genes are TRBV19 and TRBJ2-1; TRBD1 is a possible D gene (6 bases). The length of the CDR3 is 14 residues. The V gene's germline CDR1 is LNHDA and CDR2 SQIVND (reference sequence). The V and J ends lost 7 bases and 3 bases respectively, with 13 bases between them. CDR3 sequence (DNA): TGTGCCAGTACCTGGTCAGGGGACTACAATGAGCAGTTCTTC. Residues: CASTWSGDYNEQFF.

V is TRBV19 and J is TRBJ2-3; 14 bases align to TRBD2. This CDR3 region has 20 residues. J lost 0 bases, V lost 5 bases, and 13 bases had no gene match. From germline, CDR1 is LNHDA and CDR2 SQIVND (reference sequence). CDR3 in DNA: TGTGCCAGTAGTCTGGGACTAGCGGGGGTGTTCCCTACTAGCACAGATACGCAGTATTTT. This translates into CASSLGLAGVFPTSTDTQYF.

The J gene is TRBJ2-2, the V gene TRBV27; D is perhaps TRBD2 (6 bases). Between the trimmed V and J ends, which lost 5 bases and 6 bases, there was a span of 16 bases. Germline-derived CDR1 and CDR2 are MNHEY and SMNVEV (reference sequence). The CDR3 length is 15 residues. DNA of the CDR3: TGTGCCAGCAGTGACCGGGGGATCTTCCCCGGGGAGCTGTTTTTT. Translating gives CASSDRGIFPGELFF.

The gene calls are TRBV4-1 and TRBJ1-5; 9 bases fit TRBD1. The germline CDR1 and CDR2 sequences are MGHRA and YSYEKL. With V trimmed by 2 bases and J by 4 bases, 6 bases remained unmatched. The CDR3 runs to 16 residues. The CDR3 DNA reads TGCGCCAGCAGCCAACCGGGACAGGGATTTAATCAGCCCCAGCATTTT. Amino acid sequence: CASSQPGQGFNQPQHF.

V is TRBV10-3 and J is TRBJ1-1; D not certain. Germline values: CDR1 ENHRY, CDR2 SYGVKD. There are 13 residues in the CDR3. V gave up 9 bases and J gave up 0 bases, with 11 bases separating them. The CDR3 spells CAIRYGVNTEAFF. In DNA, the CDR3 is TGTGCCATTCGTTACGGGGTGAACACTGAAGCTTTCTTT.

This chain's CDR3 is CASSPGTRPSNQPQHF. DNA for the CDR3: TGTGCCAGCAGTCCAGGGACACGTCCCTCAAATCAGCCCCAGCATTTT. V gene TRBV27 combines with J gene TRBJ1-5; maybe TRBD1 (6 bases). V dropped 5 bases and J dropped 4 bases, with 18 bases sitting between them. The CDR3 totals 16 residues. From germline, CDR1 is MNHEY and CDR2 SMNVEV (reference sequence).

The J gene is TRBJ1-6, the V gene TRBV14; D remains unclear. There are 14 residues in the CDR3. Trimming removed 2 bases from V and 7 bases from J, with 9 bases in between. The V gene's germline CDR1 is SGHDN and CDR2 FVKESK. Written as DNA, the CDR3 is TGTGCCAGCAGCCAACGCTCCCGGAATTCACCCCTCCACTTT. Its translation: CASSQRSRNSPLHF.

This chain uses TRBV6-5 with TRBJ1-1; TRBD1 aligns across 8 bases. Germline assignment: CDR1 MNHEY and CDR2 SVGAGI. Losses at the gene ends were 7 bases for V and 1 base for J; bases not matched to a gene: 8. This CDR3 spans 15 amino acids. CDR3 bases: TGTGCCAGCAACAGGGGGGGCTATGAGAACACTGAAGCTTTCTTT. It specifies CASNRGGYENTEAFF.

The chain couples TRBV4-1 to TRBJ2-1; 7 bases are a match to TRBD1. The CDR3 length is 13 residues. The V gene end was trimmed by 5 bases and the J gene end by 8 bases; junction bases not matched to a gene: 6. Germline CDR1 MGHRA, CDR2 YSYEKL. CDR3 bases: TGCGCCAGCAGCAAACAGGGGTGGGATGAGCAGTTCTTC. Translated: CASSKQGWDEQFF.

The chain carries TRBV27 and TRBJ1-2, with D perhaps TRBD1 (6 bases). CDR1 and CDR2 (germline): MNHEY, SMNVEV (reference sequence). The CDR3 totals 14 residues. V was pared by 4 bases and J by 2 bases, with 11 bases between. CDR3 region: CASSSIQGNYGYTF. The DNA of the CDR3 is TGTGCCAGCAGTTCGATACAGGGAAACTATGGCTACACCTTC.